Described below is a single T cell receptor (beta chain) sequence and its context. This record comes from a study of shared clonotypes between healthy human individuals. TCRdb's table, derived via immunoSEQ multiplex PCR, lists solely in-frame clones and lacks some. The sample contains 1 million to 1.2 million clones, roughly 80% of which appear only once. With 8 bases removed from V and 3 bases from J, the gap between germline ends came to 14 bases. This CDR3 has 13 residues. Germline V gives CDR1 SEHNR, CDR2 FQNEAQ (reference sequence). The sequence derives from a man younger than 30 in good health. Some clones in this sample may be carry-over from other donors' samples. Source material: memory CD4+ T cells from PBMCs. Subset defined: CD45RA-negative fraction. The V gene is TRBV7-9, the J gene TRBJ2-7; D possibly corresponds to TRBD2 (6 bases). CDR3 loop: CASQIGSLYEQYF. The CDR3, as DNA: TGTGCCAGCCAGATCGGGAGCCTCTACGAGCAGTACTTC.